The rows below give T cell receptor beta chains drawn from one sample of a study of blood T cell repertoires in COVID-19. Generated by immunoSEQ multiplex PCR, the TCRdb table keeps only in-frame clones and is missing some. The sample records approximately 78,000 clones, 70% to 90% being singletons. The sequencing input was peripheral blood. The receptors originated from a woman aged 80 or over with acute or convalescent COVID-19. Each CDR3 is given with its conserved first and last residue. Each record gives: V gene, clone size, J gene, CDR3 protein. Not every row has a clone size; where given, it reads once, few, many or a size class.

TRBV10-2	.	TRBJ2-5	CASSDVAGEGETQYF
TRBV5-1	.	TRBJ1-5	CASSSSPQESNQPQHF
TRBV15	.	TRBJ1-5	CATSRTGQGIQPQHF
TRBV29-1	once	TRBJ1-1	CSVEQGLNTEAFF
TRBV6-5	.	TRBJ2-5	CASSWDSRETQYF
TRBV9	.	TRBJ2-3	CASSVAPLATSTDTQYF
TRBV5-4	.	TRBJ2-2	CASSINRPLNTGELFF
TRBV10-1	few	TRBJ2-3	CASSEGAGGYGTDTQYF
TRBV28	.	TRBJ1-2	CASSLPDRGYGYTF
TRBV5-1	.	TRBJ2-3	CASRVGGGPDTQYF
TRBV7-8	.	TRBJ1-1	CASSWGLRNTEAFF
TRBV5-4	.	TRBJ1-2	CASSTKPGQIYGYTF
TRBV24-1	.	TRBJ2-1	CATPRSKSYNEQFF
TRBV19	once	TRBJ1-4	CASSSAGLGEKLFF
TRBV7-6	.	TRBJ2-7	CASSPGQGARDEQYF
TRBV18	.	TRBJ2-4	CASSPAPSMNIQYF
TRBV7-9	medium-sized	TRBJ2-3	CASNPLPSGLATDTQYF
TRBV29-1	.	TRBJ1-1	CSVRTAKNTEAFF
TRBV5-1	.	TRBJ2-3	CASRYSGTSGGADTQYF
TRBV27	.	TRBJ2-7	CASIPSTGQGRYEQYF
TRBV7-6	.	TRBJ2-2	CASSRTFSGTGPGELFF
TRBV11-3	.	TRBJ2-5	CASSLMTRPQETQYF
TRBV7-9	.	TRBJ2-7	CASSLGAGYSYEQYF
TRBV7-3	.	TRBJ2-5	CASSLTSGRGETQYF
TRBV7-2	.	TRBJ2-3	CASSPGWFTDTQYF
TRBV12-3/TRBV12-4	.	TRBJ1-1	CASTAGFREAFF